This T cell receptor beta chain appears in the sequencing data of a study of identical twins. Study-wide results and caveats: Invariant cells of the MAIT and iNKT types might have partly distorted the zero-insertion analyses. Cord blood's abundant beta clonotypes had fewer insertions, unlike memory repertoires. Among out-of-frame alpha sequences shared by twins, low generation probability occurred in excess.

Note on this clonotype: What it binds is unknown.

A universal primer site arose from template switching, and cDNA bore unique molecular identifiers. Each CDR3 protein is one row after TCRdb ran MiXCR on the 5' RACE reads. This sample has a few hundred thousand distinct CDR3 sequences; 15% occur once, and the top ten carry nearly 0.45%. Trimming stripped 6 bases from V and 5 bases from J, with 14 bases between. The germline V gene has CDR1 MNHEY and CDR2 SVGEGT. The CDR3 has 14 amino acids. The sample was also linked to a second study, of yellow fever vaccine responses in identical twins.

The chain carries TRBV6-2 or TRBV6-3 and TRBJ2-4, with no clear D. The sample consisted of CD4+ T cells sorted from blood. The TCR was taken from a woman aged 18-29 years in good health. CDR3 sequence: CASSLHGSENIQYF. CDR3 bases: TGTGCCAGCAGCCTCCATGGATCGGAAAACATTCAGTACTTC.